The 12 T cell receptor beta chains presented below share a single source sample, sequenced in a study of response to subunit inactivated influenza vaccine listed by TCRdb under 2018. Library construction relied on RT-PCR. Sequenced using an Illumina HiSeq 2500. TCRdb reanalyzed the raw reads on its own, using fastp at Q25 for trimming and MiXCR for clone calling, and kept in-frame beta chains. Every entry covers one CDR3 protein and lists the most common genes and DNA from its rows. The sample data list around 850,000 distinct CDR3 sequences, and approximately 17% of these were observed just once. Of the sample, about a tenth falls within the top ten clones. The material was PBMCs from blood, obtained around 5 days after vaccination. These receptors were collected from a man between 45 and 60 years old who received an inactivated influenza vaccine. Donor details come from another sample of the same person, matched by shared clones.

The rearrangement uses TRBV7-2 and TRBJ2-3; TRBD2 matches 12 bases. Looked up from germline, CDR1 is SGHTA and CDR2 is FQGNSA. The V gene end was trimmed by 4 bases and the J gene end by 2 bases; junction bases not matched to a gene: 7. CDR3 length equals 17 residues. As DNA, the CDR3 is TGTGCCAGCAGCTCTAGGACTAGCGGGGATATCACAGATACGCAGTATTTT. The encoded protein is CASSSRTSGDITDTQYF.

There are a few counts of this clonotype. This rearrangement joins TRBV28 to TRBJ2-2; D possibly corresponds to TRBD1 (5 bases). Trimming shortened V by 5 bases and J by 5 bases, and 12 bases separated the two germline ends. Per germline, CDR1 MDHEN and CDR2 SYDVKM. This CDR3 is built from 14 residues. In DNA, the CDR3 is TGTGCCAGCAGTACCGGTCCAGGGACCGGGGAGCTGTTTTTT. Protein product: CASSTGPGTGELFF.

With regard to this clonotype: With a much larger clone just one base away, this may be a read error. V gene TRBV29-1 combines with J gene TRBJ2-7, with D possibly being TRBD1 or TRBD2 (5 bases each). CDR3 length: 11 amino acids. Germline CDR1 SQVTM, CDR2 ANQGSEA. The CDR3 here is CSVRDVDEHYF. As DNA, the CDR3 is TGCAGCGTGAGGGACGTCGACGAGCACTACTTC.

A few counts support this clonotype. V and J are TRBV6-2 or TRBV6-3 and TRBJ2-2; no firm D call. This CDR3 spans 17 amino acids. Trimming stripped 5 bases from V and 0 bases from J, with 16 bases between. CDR1 and CDR2 (germline): MNHEY, SVGEGT. The CDR3 sequence is CASSRRSDPSNTGELFF. The CDR3 coding sequence is TGTGCCAGCAGTCGACGATCGGACCCTTCGAACACCGGGGAGCTGTTTTTT.

The chain combines TRBV7-6 with TRBJ2-6; D might be TRBD1 (5 bases). Germline lookup yields CDR1 SGHVS and CDR2 FNYEAQ. The CDR3 is 17 amino acids. V dropped 5 bases and J dropped 0 bases, with 14 bases sitting between them. CDR3 residues: CASSLLDRRSGANVLTF. In nucleotides, the CDR3 is TGTGCCAGCAGCCTTCTCGACAGACGCTCTGGGGCCAACGTCCTGACTTTC.

The gene calls are TRBV7-2 and TRBJ2-5; TRBD2 agrees at 10 bases. Germline V gives CDR1 SGHTA, CDR2 FQGNSA. With 5 bases clipped from V and 4 bases from J, the junction kept 7 bases outside the gene matches. This CDR3 has 15 amino acids. DNA for the CDR3: TGTGCCAGCAGCCGCAGCGGGGGGGCGAGAGAGACCCAGTACTTC. This codes for CASSRSGGARETQYF.

This clonotype showed up just a few times. V and J are TRBV24-1 and TRBJ2-7, with 11 bases fitting TRBD1. Germline V gives CDR1 KGHDR, CDR2 SFDVKD. Unmatched junction bases numbered 6, after V lost 3 bases and J lost 3 bases. The CDR3 extends over 16 amino acids. In nucleotides, the CDR3 is TGTGCCACCAGTGATACTCGGACAGGGGGCAGCTACGAGCAGTACTTC. Its protein is CATSDTRTGGSYEQYF.

This clonotype was counted a few times. The chain uses TRBV20-1 and TRBJ2-3, with 10 bases aligning to TRBD2. Germline V gene lookup returns CDR1 DFQATT and CDR2 SNEGSKA (reference sequence). This CDR3 contains 15 residues. With V trimmed by 3 bases and J by 2 bases, 5 bases remained unmatched. CDR3 sequence (DNA): TGCAGTGCTAGCCCCACTAGCGGGATCACAGATACGCAGTATTTT. This encodes CSASPTSGITDTQYF.

The chain employs TRBV28 and TRBJ1-2, with a possible D match to TRBD1 (5 bases). The germline V gene encodes CDR1 MDHEN and CDR2 SYDVKM. V lost 5 bases, J lost 4 bases, and 17 bases lay in between. The CDR3 runs to 15 residues. CDR3 region: CASSQIRWGSYGYTF. CDR3 DNA: TGTGCCAGCAGTCAAATCAGGTGGGGGAGCTATGGCTACACCTTC.

This clonotype has a handful of counts. The V gene is TRBV20-1, the J gene TRBJ2-7; 10 bases match TRBD2. The CDR3 is 15 residues long. The germline CDR1 and CDR2 sequences are DFQATT and SNEGSKA (reference sequence). With V trimmed by 0 bases and J by 7 bases, 9 bases remained unmatched. CDR3 amino acids: CSARDLAGDAKEQYF. CDR3 bases: TGCAGTGCTAGAGATCTAGCGGGAGACGCCAAAGAGCAGTACTTC.

This clonotype has only a few counts. The chain recombines TRBV29-1 with TRBJ2-1; 11 bases match TRBD2. CDR1 is SQVTM, CDR2 ANQGSEA, per germline. The CDR3 contains 14 residues. V dropped 3 bases and J dropped 7; count of bases not matched to a gene: 5. CDR3 nucleotide sequence: TGCAGCGTTGAGGTACTAGCGGGAGCAAATGAGCAGTTCTTC. This translates into CSVEVLAGANEQFF.

The chain couples TRBV28 to TRBJ2-7; D is perhaps TRBD1 (5 bases). Trimming removed 8 bases from V and 6 bases from J, with 17 bases in between. Germline V gives CDR1 MDHEN, CDR2 SYDVKM. The length of the CDR3 is 13 residues. The CDR3 DNA sequence: TGTGCCAGCGGTGTTGGGGCGCGTGGCGAGCAGTACTTC. This translates into CASGVGARGEQYF.